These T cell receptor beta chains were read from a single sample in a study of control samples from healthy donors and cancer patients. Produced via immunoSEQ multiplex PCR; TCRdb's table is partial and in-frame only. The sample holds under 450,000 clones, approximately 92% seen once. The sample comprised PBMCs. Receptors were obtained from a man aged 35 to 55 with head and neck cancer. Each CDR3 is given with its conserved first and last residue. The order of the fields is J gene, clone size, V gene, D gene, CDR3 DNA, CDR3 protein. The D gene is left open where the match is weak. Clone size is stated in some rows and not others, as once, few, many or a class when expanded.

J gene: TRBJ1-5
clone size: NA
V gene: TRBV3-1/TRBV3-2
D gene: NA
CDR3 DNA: TGTGCCAGCAGCCAGAGGGGGGGCCGGAATCAGCCCCAGCATTTT
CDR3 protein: CASSQRGGRNQPQHF

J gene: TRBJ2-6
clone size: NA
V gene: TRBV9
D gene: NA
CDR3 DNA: TGTGCCAGCAGCGTAGCAATCTCTGGGGCCAACGTCCTGACTTTC
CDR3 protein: CASSVAISGANVLTF

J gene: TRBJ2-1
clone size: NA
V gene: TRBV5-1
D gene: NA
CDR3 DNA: TGCGCCAGCAGCTTCACCGGGACTGGCGAGCAGTTCTTC
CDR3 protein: CASSFTGTGEQFF

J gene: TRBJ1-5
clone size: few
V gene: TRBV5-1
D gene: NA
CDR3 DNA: TGCGCCAGCAGCTTGTACGGGGAAGGACAGCCCCAGCATTTT
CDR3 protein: CASSLYGEGQPQHF

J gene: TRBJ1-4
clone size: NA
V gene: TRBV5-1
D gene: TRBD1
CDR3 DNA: TGCGCCAGCAGCTGGGTGGGACAGGGTGCAACTAATGAAAAACTGTTTTTT
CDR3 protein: CASSWVGQGATNEKLFF

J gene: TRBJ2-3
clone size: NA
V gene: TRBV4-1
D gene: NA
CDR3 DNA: TGCGCCAGCAGCCCCAGTATACTAGCCCGGATTTCCACAGATACGCAGTATTTT
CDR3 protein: CASSPSILARISTDTQYF

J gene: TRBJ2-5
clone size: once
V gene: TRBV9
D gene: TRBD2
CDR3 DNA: TGTGCCAGCAGCGTAGACGGGGGGGGAACCGAAGAGACCCAGTACTTC
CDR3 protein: CASSVDGGGTEETQYF

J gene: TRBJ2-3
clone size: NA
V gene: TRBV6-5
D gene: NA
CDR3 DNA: TGTGCCAGCAGCTCCGGGTGGGCAGATACGCAGTATTTT
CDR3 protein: CASSSGWADTQYF

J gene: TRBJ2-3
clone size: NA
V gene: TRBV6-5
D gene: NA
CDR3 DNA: TGTGCCAGCAGACCGGGTCGCGGTGGAGATACGCAGTATTTT
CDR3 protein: CASRPGRGGDTQYF

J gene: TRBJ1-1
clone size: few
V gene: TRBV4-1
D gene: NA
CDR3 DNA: TGCGCCAGCAGCCAAGAGGACAAGGAGTACACTGAAGCTTTCTTT
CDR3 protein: CASSQEDKEYTEAFF

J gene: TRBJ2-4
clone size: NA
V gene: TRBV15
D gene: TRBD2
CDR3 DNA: TGTGCCACCAGCAGAGATCGGGGGGTGGTAAACATTCAGTACTTC
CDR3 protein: CATSRDRGVVNIQYF

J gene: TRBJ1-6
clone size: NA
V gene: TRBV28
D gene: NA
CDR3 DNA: TGTGCCAGCAGTCGAAAACTTTCCCCCCTCCACTTT
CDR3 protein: CASSRKLSPLHF

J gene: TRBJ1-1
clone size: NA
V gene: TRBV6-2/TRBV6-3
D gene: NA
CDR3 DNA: TGTGCCAGCAGTTACCAGTCAAATGAAGCTTTCTTT
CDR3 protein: CASSYQSNEAFF

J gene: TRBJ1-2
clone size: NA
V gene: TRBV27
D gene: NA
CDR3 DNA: TGTGCCAGCAGTTATAGAGAGGGGCCTAACTATGGCTACACCTTC
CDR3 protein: CASSYREGPNYGYTF

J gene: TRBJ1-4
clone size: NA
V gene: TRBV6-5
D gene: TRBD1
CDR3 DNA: TGTGCCAGCAGAGGGACAGCTGCAACTAATGAAAAACTGTTTTTT
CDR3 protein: CASRGTAATNEKLFF

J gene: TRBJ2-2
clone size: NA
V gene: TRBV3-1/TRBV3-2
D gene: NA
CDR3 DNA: TGTGCCAGCAGCCAAGGGGGACAAAACACCGGGGAGCTGTTTTTT
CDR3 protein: CASSQGGQNTGELFF

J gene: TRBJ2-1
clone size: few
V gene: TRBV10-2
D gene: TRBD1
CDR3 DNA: TGCGCCAGCAGTCACCCCGCCGGGACAGGGGGAAATGAGCAGTTCTTC
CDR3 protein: CASSHPAGTGGNEQFF

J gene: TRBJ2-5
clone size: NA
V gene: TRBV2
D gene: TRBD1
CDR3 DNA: TGTGCCAGCAGTGGCCTCCGGGACAGCCAAGAGACCCAGTACTTC
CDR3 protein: CASSGLRDSQETQYF

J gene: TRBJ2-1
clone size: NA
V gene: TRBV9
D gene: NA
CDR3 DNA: TGTGCCAGCAGCGTGCCACCGTGGGATGAGCAGTTCTTC
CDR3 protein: CASSVPPWDEQFF

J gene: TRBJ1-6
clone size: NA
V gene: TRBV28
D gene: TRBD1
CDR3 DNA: TGTGCCAGCAGTACATTGAGGGACAGTAGCTCCTATAATTCACCCCTCCACTTT
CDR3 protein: CASSTLRDSSSYNSPLHF

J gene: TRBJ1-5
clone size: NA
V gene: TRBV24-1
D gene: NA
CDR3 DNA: TGTGCCACCAGTGATCAGGGGCGCAATCAGCCCCAGCATTTT
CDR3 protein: CATSDQGRNQPQHF

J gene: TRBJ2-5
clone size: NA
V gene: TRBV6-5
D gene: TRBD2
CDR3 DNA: TGTGCCAGCGCTAGCGGGGAAGAGACCCAGTACTTC
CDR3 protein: CASASGEETQYF

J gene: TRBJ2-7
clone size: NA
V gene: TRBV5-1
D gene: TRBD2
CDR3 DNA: TGCGCCAGCAGCTTGGAAAGCGGGAGTTTGTACGAGCAGTACTTC
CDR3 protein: CASSLESGSLYEQYF

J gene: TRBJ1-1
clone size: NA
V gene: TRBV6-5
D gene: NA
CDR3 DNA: TGTGCCAGCACTCAACCTGGGCTCCTCGAGCCTTTCTTT
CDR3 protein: CASTQPGLLEPFF

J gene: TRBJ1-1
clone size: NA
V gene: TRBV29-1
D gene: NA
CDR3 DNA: TGCAGCGTTGAAAATAAGGGGTTTGGCACTGAAGCTTTCTTT
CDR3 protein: CSVENKGFGTEAFF

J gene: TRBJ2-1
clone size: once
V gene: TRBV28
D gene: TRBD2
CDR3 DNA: TGTGCCAGCAGTTATGGGAGTAGTCTAGCGGGTCTCTCCTACAATGAGCAGTTCTTC
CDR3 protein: CASSYGSSLAGLSYNEQFF

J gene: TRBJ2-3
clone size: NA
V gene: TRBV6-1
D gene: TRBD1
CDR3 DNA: TGTGCCAGCAGTGAAATTCCAGGGGGCTGGACAGATACGCAGTATTTT
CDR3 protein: CASSEIPGGWTDTQYF

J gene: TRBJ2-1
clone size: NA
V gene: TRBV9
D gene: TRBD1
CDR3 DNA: TGTGCCAGCAGCGCGTCCTCAGGGGGCGGATATGAGCAGTTCTTC
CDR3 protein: CASSASSGGGYEQFF